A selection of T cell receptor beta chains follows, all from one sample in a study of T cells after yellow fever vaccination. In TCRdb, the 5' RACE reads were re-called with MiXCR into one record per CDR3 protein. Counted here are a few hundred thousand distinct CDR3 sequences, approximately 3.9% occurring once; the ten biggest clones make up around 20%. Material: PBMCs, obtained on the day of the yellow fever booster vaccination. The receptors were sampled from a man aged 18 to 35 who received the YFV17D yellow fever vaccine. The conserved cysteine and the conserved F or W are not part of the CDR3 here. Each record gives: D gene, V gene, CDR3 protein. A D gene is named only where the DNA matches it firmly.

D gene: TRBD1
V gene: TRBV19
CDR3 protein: ASSLNGPRQGVSQPQH

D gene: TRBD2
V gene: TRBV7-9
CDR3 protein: ASRPRGGFSYNEQF

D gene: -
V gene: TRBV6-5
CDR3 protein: ASSSSGFSSYNEQF

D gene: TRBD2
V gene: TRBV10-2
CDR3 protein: ASSGGPGGGQETQY

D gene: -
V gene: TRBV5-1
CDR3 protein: ASSPRPNLISGNTIY

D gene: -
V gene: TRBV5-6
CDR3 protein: ASSYTGYEQF

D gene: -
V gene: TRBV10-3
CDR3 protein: AIMAGSEINEQY

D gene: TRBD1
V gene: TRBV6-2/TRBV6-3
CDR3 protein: ASSYLDRGNSPLH

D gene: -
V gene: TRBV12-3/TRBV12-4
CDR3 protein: ASSPLIQPQH

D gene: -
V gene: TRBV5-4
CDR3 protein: ASSRDTFTGELF

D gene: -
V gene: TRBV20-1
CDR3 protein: SAREAASGDTQY

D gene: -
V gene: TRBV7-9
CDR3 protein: ASSPKRSSCT

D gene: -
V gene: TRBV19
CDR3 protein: ASMRSRAWNEQF

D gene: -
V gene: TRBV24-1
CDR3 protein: ATSWGTGELF

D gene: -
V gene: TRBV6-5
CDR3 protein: ASSYSVGEGGTEAF

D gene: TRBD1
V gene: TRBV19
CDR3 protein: ASSIWTGTSTDTQY

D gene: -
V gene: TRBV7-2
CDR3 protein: ASSFYVGNTDTQY

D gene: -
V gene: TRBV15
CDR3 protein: ATSRAGVGTGELF

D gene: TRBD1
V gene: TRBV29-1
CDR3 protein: SVVLTGVLPF

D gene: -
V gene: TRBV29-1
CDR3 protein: SVRDIGGISSYEQY

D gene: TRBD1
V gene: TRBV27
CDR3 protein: ASSPPGRGRGTYGYT

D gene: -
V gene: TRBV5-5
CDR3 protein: ASSVLGQGRATEAF

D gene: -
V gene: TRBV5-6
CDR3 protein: ASSLRRDPEAF

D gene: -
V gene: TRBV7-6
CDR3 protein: ASSAGHVGGYGYT

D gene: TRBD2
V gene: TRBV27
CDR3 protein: ASSPLTSGGPKVNEQF

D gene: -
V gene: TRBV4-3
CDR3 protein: ASSQGFGGGVEAF

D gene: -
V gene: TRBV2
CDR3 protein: ALSGPMNEQF

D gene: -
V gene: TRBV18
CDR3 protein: ASSPPGSADTQY

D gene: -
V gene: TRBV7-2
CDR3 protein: ASSFRFGELF

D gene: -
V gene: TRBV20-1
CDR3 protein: SARDPQGFYEQY

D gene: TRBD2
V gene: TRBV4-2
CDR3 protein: ASSQDRWLAGGNTGELF

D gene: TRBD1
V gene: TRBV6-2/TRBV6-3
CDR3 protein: ASSNDRDGANVLT

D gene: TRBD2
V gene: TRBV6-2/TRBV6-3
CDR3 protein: ASSYSTSGGNEEF

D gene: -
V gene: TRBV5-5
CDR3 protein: ASSLTLGVQQTQY

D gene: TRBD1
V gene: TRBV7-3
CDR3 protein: ASSLDRAGGELF

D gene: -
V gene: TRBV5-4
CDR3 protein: ASRAVGRPGELF

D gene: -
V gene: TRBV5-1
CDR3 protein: ASSMGPEAF

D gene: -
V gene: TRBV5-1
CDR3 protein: ASSGETGNSYNEQF

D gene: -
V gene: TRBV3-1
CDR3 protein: ASSQRGTDTQY

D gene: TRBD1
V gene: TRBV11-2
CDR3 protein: ASSSRTGLGSPLH

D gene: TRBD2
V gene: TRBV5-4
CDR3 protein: ASSHLAGDYNEQF

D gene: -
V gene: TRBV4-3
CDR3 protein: ASSQDRGAGEKLF

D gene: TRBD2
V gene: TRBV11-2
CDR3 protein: ASSRTQLAGGGSTDTQY

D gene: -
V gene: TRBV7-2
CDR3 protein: ASSPQTGTPNGYT

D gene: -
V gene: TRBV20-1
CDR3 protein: SARDSRSYGYT

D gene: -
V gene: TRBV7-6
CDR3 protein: ASSLGDTTGELF

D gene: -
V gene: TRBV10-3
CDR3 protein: AINQGISLWYGYT

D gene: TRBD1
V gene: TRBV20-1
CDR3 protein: SGAQGNSPLH

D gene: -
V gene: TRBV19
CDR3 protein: ASIGTANTGELF

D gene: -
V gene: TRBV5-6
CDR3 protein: ASSPPGMNTEAF

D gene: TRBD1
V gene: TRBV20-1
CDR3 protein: SAPSGGAPDTGELF

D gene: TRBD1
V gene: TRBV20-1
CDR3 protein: SANRDRAFYEQY